Following are 21 T cell receptor beta chains from one sample sequenced in a study of shared clonotypes between healthy human individuals. Using immunoSEQ multiplex PCR, the repertoire was profiled, and TCRdb retains in-frame clones only, with some absent. The table has 800,000 or so clones, roughly 96% seen once. Naive CD8 cells comprised CD45RO-negative, CCR7-positively selected cells, excluding terminally differentiated effector memory CD45RA+ cells. Sample: naive CD8+ T cells sorted from blood. These receptors originate from a man aged 25 to 40 in good health.

This clone came up once. The chain uses TRBV7-7 and TRBJ1-1, with TRBD1 matching 10 bases. The CDR3 consists of 11 residues. CDR1 and CDR2 from the germline V gene are SSHAT and FNYEAQ (reference sequence). V was clipped by 10 bases and J by 7 bases; unmatched bases: 3. CDR3 sequence (DNA): TGTGCCACAAGGGACAGGGGTGAAGCTTTCTTT. This translates into CATRDRGEAFF.

This chain uses TRBV29-1 with TRBJ2-2; 10 positions match TRBD2. Germline values: CDR1 SQVTM, CDR2 ANQGSEA. The CDR3 sequence is 15 residues long. Trimming at V came to 7 bases and at J to 0 bases, leaving 5 bases not matched to a gene. The CDR3: CSGKLAGTNTGELFF. CDR3 bases: TGCAGCGGGAAACTAGCGGGGACGAACACCGGGGAGCTGTTTTTT.

This chain links TRBV29-1 with TRBJ2-7, with a possible D match to TRBD2 (6 bases). Germline lookup yields CDR1 SQVTM and CDR2 ANQGSEA. V was clipped by 2 bases and J by 1 base, with 12 bases between them. The CDR3 sequence is 14 residues long. The CDR3, as DNA: TGCAGCGTTGAATTCGCTAGCGATTCCTACGAGCAGTACTTC. The encoded protein is CSVEFASDSYEQYF.

The V gene is TRBV14, the J gene TRBJ2-1; TRBD2 aligns across 12 bases. CDR3 length: 15 residues. CDR1 SGHDN and CDR2 FVKESK come from the germline V gene. Trimming cost V 4 bases and J 6 bases; bases outside gene matches: 4. DNA of the CDR3: TGTGCCAGCAGCCGAAGGGGACTAGCGGGCAATGAGCAGTTCTTC. Its protein is CASSRRGLAGNEQFF. Full variable domain (remainder filled in from reference TRBV14 and TRBJ2-1): EAGVTQFPSHSVIEKGQTVTLRCDPISGHDNLYWYRRVMGKEIKFLLHFVKESKQDESGMPNNRFLAERTGGTYSTLKVQPAELEDSGVYFCASSRRGLAGNEQFFGPGTRLTVL.

The chain carries TRBV4-1 and TRBJ1-1; 7 bases agree with TRBD1. CDR3 length: 16 amino acids. Germline V gene lookup returns CDR1 MGHRA and CDR2 YSYEKL. V shed 1 base and J 0 bases; nucleotides not matched to a gene: 5. CDR3 DNA: TGCGCCAGCAGCCAAGCTGTGGGGACAGTGAACACTGAAGCTTTCTTT. Its translation is CASSQAVGTVNTEAFF.

The J gene is TRBJ2-7, the V gene TRBV30; 9 bases map to TRBD2. Germline lookup yields CDR1 GTSNPN and CDR2 SVGIG (reference sequence). This CDR3 is 15 amino acids long. J was trimmed by 6 bases and V by 0 bases; bases with no gene match: 9. CDR3 nucleotides: TGTGCCTGGAGTGTACCATGGCGGGAGGGCCTCGAGCAGTACTTC. It specifies CAWSVPWREGLEQYF.

This sequence joins TRBV29-1 and TRBJ2-7, with D unclear. The germline V gene has CDR1 SQVTM and CDR2 ANQGSEA. V dropped 4 bases and J dropped 0 bases, with 16 bases sitting between them. CDR3 length equals 15 residues. The CDR3 DNA reads as TGCAGCGTTGCTTTTCTTGGTGGTGGCTCCTACGAGCAGTACTTC. This gives the protein CSVAFLGGGSYEQYF.

The V gene is TRBV12-5, the J gene TRBJ2-3; no definite D call. CDR3 length: 12 residues. CDR1 and CDR2 (germline): LGHNT, FRNRAP. Trimming stripped 2 bases from V and 6 bases from J, with 6 bases between. CDR3 DNA sequence: TGTGCTAGTGGTTTGTCGTTGGATACGCAGTATTTT. Its translation is CASGLSLDTQYF. The entire variable domain, with the rest obtained from reference TRBV12-5 and TRBJ2-3, is as follows: DARVTQTPRHKVTEMGQEVTMRCQPILGHNTVFWYRQTMMQGLELLAYFRNRAPLDDSGMPKDRFSAEMPDATLATLKIQPSEPRDSAVYFCASGLSLDTQYFGPGTRLTVL.

For this clone: The identical CDR3 is also encoded by other nucleotide sequences in the sample. The chain has TRBV9 and TRBJ2-3; D is ambiguous. Germline V gene sequence: CDR1 SGDLS, CDR2 YYNGEE. The CDR3 is made up of 10 amino acids. The V gene lost 8 bases and the J gene lost 1 base, with 2 bases spanning the gap. The CDR3 sequence: CASGTDTQYF. CDR3 in DNA: TGTGCCAGTGGCACAGATACGCAGTATTTT.

This clone was detected once. This chain connects TRBV11-2 to TRBJ1-2, with D perhaps TRBD1 (5 bases). The germline gives CDR1 SGHAT, CDR2 FQNNGV. This CDR3 is built from 14 residues. V lost 5 bases to trimming and J lost 6 bases, with 16 bases between them. The DNA of the CDR3 is TGTGCCAGCAGCCCCCCTGGCCTGGGGCATGGCTACACCTTC. Translating gives CASSPPGLGHGYTF.

The V gene is TRBV4-1, the J gene TRBJ2-1; D might be TRBD2 (5 bases). The V and J ends lost 0 bases and 10 bases respectively, with 10 bases between them. The CDR3 runs 13 residues. CDR1 and CDR2 (germline): MGHRA, YSYEKL. This CDR3 is CASSQEGRVEQFF. For the CDR3, the DNA is TGCGCCAGCAGCCAAGAAGGGAGAGTGGAGCAGTTCTTC.

The chain is built from TRBV10-2 and TRBJ2-7, with 13 bases fitting TRBD2. The CDR3 loop spans 16 amino acids. V trimming: 4 bases; J trimming: 0 bases; junction bases outside the gene matches: 3. Germline CDR1 is WSHSY and CDR2 is SAAADI. CDR3: CASSVTSGRISYEQYF. Written as DNA, the CDR3 is TGCGCCAGCAGTGTGACTAGCGGGAGGATCTCCTACGAGCAGTACTTC.

Turning to this clone: At the DNA level, this CDR3 is encoded by other sequences in the same sample as well. The chain has TRBV9 and TRBJ2-7; 7 nucleotides align to TRBD1. CDR1 and CDR2 (germline): SGDLS, YYNGEE. The CDR3 sequence is 14 residues long. V gave up 0 bases and J gave up 2 bases; unmatched junction bases: 2. The CDR3 sequence is CASSVGTGAYEQYF. The CDR3 nucleotides are TGTGCCAGCAGCGTAGGTACAGGGGCCTACGAGCAGTACTTC.

The chain joins TRBV6-6 to TRBJ2-7; TRBD2 might be the D (5 bases). The V end was cut by 2 bases, the J end by 1 base, with 15 bases between. The CDR3 contains 16 residues. Germline lookup yields CDR1 MNHNY and CDR2 SVGAGI (reference sequence). This CDR3 is CASSYQERSLSYEQYF. Here the CDR3 DNA reads TGTGCCAGCAGTTACCAGGAGCGGTCTTTATCCTACGAGCAGTACTTC.

There are a few counts of this clone. Additional DNA sequences in this sample encode the identical CDR3. This rearrangement joins TRBV6-5 to TRBJ2-1; 10 bases fit TRBD2. Germline assignment: CDR1 MNHEY and CDR2 SVGAGI. V lost 0 bases and J lost 5; bases outside the gene matches: 4. The CDR3 is made up of 16 amino acids. The CDR3 nucleotides read TGTGCCAGCAGTTACTCCCGGACTAGCGGAGACAATGAGCAGTTCTTC. Protein: CASSYSRTSGDNEQFF.

The rearrangement joins TRBV7-8 to TRBJ2-1; maybe TRBD2 (7 bases). This CDR3 spans 21 amino acids. Germline assignment: CDR1 SGHVS and CDR2 FQNEAQ. V lost 4 bases and J 1 base, leaving 29 bases between the germline ends. CDR3 protein: CASSSYPAPPPQGGSYNEQFF. The CDR3 bases are TGTGCCAGCAGCTCATATCCAGCCCCGCCTCCACAGGGAGGGTCCTACAATGAGCAGTTCTTC.

The chain links TRBV5-6 to TRBJ2-7, with 10 positions matching TRBD1. The CDR3 has 15 residues. J gave up 1 base and V 4 bases, and 5 bases lay outside the gene matches. In germline, CDR1 is SGHDT, CDR2 YYEEEE. The CDR3, as DNA: TGTGCCAGCAGCCCGTGGGACAGGGGTTCCTACGAGCAGTACTTC. Amino acid sequence: CASSPWDRGSYEQYF.

This sequence joins TRBV29-1 and TRBJ2-5; no firm D call. This CDR3 is 11 amino acids long. Germline lookup yields CDR1 SQVTM and CDR2 ANQGSEA. Deletions cut 8 bases from V and 0 bases from J, with 7 bases between. The CDR3 DNA reads as TGCAGCCTATGGGACCAAGAGACCCAGTACTTC. Residues: CSLWDQETQYF.

V and J are TRBV9 and TRBJ2-4, with TRBD1 identical over 9 bases. Germline V CDR1 and CDR2: SGDLS, YYNGEE. Trimming removed 4 bases from V and 8 bases from J; junction bases left unmatched: 13. There are 16 residues in the CDR3. This CDR3 reads CASSSNSMTGGDIQYF. The CDR3 nucleotides are TGTGCCAGCAGCTCCAACTCTATGACAGGGGGGGACATTCAGTACTTC.

This chain joins TRBV7-6 and TRBJ2-7, with D possibly matching TRBD2 (5 bases). The CDR3 length is 14 residues. CDR1 SGHVS and CDR2 FNYEAQ come from the germline V gene. Trimming stripped 1 base from V and 7 bases from J, with 14 bases between. DNA of the CDR3: TGTGCCAGCAGCTTAGGAGGACTTCTGGGGGAGCAGTACTTC. Amino acid sequence: CASSLGGLLGEQYF.

The chain has TRBV7-9 and TRBJ2-1, with 9 nucleotides matching TRBD2. The CDR3 has 15 amino acids. V trimming: 6 bases; J trimming: 6 bases; junction bases outside the gene matches: 9. Germline V gene data show CDR1 as SEHNR and CDR2 as FQNEAQ (reference sequence). CDR3 region: CASRSSGSYPNEQFF. In DNA, the CDR3 is TGTGCCAGCAGGAGTAGCGGGAGTTACCCCAATGAGCAGTTCTTC.